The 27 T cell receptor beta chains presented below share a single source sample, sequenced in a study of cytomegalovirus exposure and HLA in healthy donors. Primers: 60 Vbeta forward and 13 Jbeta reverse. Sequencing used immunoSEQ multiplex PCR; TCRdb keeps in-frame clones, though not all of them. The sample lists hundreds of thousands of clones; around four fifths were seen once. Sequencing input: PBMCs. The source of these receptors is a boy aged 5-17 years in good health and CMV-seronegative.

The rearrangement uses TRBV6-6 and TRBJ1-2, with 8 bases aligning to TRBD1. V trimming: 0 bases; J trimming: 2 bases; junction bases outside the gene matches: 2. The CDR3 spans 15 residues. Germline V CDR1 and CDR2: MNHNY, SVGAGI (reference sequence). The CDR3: CASSYSGQANYGYTF. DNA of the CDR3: TGTGCCAGCAGTTACTCGGGACAGGCGAACTATGGCTACACCTTC.

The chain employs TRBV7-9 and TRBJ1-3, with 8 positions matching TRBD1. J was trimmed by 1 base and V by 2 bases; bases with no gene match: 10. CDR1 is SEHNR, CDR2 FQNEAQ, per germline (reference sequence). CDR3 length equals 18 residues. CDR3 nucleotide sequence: TGTGCCAGCAGCTTACAAATGGGGACAGGTTTTTCTGGAAACACCATATATTTT. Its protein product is CASSLQMGTGFSGNTIYF.

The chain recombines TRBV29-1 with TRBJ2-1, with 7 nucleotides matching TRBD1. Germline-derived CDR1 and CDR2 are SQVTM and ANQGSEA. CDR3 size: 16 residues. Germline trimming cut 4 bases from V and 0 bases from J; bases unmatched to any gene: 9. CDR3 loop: CSVAPGTDGSYNEQFF. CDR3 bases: TGCAGCGTTGCCCCCGGGACAGATGGCTCCTACAATGAGCAGTTCTTC.

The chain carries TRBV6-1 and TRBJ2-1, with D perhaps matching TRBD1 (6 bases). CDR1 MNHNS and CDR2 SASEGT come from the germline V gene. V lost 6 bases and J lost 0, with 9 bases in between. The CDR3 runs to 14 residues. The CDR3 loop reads CASSLGGSYNEQFF. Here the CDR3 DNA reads TGTGCCAGCAGCCTAGGGGGCTCCTACAATGAGCAGTTCTTC.

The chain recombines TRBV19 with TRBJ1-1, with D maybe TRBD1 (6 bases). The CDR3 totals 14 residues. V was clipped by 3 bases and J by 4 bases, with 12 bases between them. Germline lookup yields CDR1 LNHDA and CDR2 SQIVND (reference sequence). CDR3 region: CASSMKTGRTEAFF. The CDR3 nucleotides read TGTGCCAGTAGTATGAAGACAGGCCGCACTGAAGCTTTCTTT.

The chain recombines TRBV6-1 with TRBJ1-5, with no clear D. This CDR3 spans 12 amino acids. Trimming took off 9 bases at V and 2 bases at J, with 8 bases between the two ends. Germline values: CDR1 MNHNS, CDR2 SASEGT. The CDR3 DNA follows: TGTGCCAGTCTTCAGGGCAATCAGCCCCAGCATTTT. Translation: CASLQGNQPQHF.

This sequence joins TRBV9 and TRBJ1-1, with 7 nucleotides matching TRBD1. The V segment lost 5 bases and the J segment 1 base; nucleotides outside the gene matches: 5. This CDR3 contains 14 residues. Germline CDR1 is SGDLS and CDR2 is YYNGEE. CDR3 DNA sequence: TGTGCCAGCAGAAGAGGGGACAGGAACACTGAAGCTTTCTTT. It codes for CASRRGDRNTEAFF.

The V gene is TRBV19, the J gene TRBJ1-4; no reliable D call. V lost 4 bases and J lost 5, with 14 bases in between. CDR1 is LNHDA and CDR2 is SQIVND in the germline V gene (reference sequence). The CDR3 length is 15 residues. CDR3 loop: CASSRGPDANEKLFF. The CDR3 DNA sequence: TGTGCCAGTAGTAGAGGGCCCGACGCGAATGAAAAACTGTTTTTT.

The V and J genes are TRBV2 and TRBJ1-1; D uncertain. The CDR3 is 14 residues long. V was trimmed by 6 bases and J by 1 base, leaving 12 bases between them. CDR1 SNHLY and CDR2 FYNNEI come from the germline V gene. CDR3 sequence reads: CASSPMSWNTEAFF. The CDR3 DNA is TGTGCCAGCAGCCCGATGAGTTGGAACACTGAAGCTTTCTTT.

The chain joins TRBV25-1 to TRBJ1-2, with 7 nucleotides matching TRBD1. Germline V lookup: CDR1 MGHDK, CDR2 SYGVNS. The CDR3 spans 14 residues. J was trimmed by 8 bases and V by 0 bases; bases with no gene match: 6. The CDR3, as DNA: TGTGCCAGCAGTGAATATAGGGGGCACGGGGGCTACACCTTC. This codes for CASSEYRGHGGYTF.

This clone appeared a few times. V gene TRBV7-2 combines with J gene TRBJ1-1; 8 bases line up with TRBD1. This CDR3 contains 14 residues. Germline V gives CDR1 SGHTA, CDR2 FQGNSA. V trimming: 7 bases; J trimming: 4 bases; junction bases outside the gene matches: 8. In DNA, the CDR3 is TGTGCCAGCACGTGGGGACAGGCTAGCACTGAAGCTTTCTTT. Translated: CASTWGQASTEAFF. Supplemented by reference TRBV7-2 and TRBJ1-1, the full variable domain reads GAGVSQSPSNKVTEKGKDVELRCDPISGHTALYWYRQSLGQGLEFLIYFQGNSAPDKSGLPSDRFSAERTGGSVSTLTIQRTQQEDSAVYLCASTWGQASTEAFFGQGTRLTVV.

The CDR3 sequence: CASSPLGTGNNEQFF. CDR3 in DNA: TGTGCCAGCTCACCACTAGGGACAGGGAACAATGAGCAGTTCTTC. The chain uses TRBV18 and TRBJ2-1; 9 bases line up with TRBD1. The CDR3 runs to 15 residues. V shed 1 base, J shed 5 bases, and the junction held 3 bases outside the gene matches. Per germline, CDR1 KGHSH and CDR2 LQKENI.

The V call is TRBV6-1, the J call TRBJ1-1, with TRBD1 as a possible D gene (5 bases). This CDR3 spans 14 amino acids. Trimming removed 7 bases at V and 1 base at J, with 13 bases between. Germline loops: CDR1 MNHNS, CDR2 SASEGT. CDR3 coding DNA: TGTGCCAGCACCCCGGGGGGACCGAACACTGAAGCTTTCTTT. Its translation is CASTPGGPNTEAFF.

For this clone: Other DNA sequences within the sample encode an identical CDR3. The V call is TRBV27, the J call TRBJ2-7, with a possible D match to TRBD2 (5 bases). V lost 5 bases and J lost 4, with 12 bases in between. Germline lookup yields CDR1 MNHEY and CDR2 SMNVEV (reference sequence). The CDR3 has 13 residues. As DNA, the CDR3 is TGTGCCAGCAGTAGCGGAGGAACTTACGAGCAGTACTTC. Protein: CASSSGGTYEQYF.

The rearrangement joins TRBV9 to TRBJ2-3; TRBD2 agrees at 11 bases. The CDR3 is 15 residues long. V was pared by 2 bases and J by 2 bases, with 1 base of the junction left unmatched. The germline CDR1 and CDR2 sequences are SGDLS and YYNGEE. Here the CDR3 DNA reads TGTGCCAGCAGCGTGACTAGCGGGGTCACAGATACGCAGTATTTT. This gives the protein CASSVTSGVTDTQYF. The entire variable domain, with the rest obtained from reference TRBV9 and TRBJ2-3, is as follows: DSGVTQTPKHLITATGQRVTLRCSPRSGDLSVYWYQQSLDQGLQFLIQYYNGEERAKGNILERFSAQQFPDLHSELNLSSLELGDSALYFCASSVTSGVTDTQYFGPGTRLTVL.

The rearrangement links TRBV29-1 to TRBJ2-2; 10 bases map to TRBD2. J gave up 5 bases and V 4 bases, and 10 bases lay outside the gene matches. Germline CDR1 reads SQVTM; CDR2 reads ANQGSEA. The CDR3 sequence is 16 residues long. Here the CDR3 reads CSVALPGLATTGELFF. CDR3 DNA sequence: TGCAGCGTTGCTCTGCCGGGACTAGCGACTACCGGGGAGCTGTTTTTT.

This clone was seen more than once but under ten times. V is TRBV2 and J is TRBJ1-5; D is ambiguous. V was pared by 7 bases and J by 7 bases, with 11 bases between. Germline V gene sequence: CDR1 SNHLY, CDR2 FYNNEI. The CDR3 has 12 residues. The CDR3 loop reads CASKGGRQPQHF. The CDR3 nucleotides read TGTGCCAGCAAAGGAGGAAGGCAGCCCCAGCATTTT.

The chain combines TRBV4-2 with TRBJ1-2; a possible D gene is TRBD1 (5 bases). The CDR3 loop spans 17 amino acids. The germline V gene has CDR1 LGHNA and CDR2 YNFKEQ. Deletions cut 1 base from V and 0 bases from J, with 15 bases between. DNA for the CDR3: TGTGCCAGCAGCCAAGTACTCGGGCGACAGACTAACTATGGCTACACCTTC. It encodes CASSQVLGRQTNYGYTF.

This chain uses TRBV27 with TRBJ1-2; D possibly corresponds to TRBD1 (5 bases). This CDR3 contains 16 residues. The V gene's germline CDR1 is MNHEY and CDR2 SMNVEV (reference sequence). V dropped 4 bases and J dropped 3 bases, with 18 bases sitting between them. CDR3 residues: CASSSPRHRQDYGYTF. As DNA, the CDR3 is TGTGCCAGCAGTTCCCCACGTCACAGGCAGGACTATGGCTACACCTTC.

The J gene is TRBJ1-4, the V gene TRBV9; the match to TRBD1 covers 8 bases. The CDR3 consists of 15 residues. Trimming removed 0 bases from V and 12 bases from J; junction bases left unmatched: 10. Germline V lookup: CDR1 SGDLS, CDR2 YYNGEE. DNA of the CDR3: TGTGCCAGCAGCGTAGATTCCGGACAGGGTGAGCAACTGTTTTTT. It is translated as CASSVDSGQGEQLFF.

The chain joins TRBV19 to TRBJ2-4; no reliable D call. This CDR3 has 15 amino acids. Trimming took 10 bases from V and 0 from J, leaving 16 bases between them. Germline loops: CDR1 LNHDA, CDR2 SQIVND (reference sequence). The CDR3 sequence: CAISASGLAKNIQYF. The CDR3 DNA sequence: TGTGCCATCAGTGCGTCGGGTTTAGCCAAAAACATTCAGTACTTC.

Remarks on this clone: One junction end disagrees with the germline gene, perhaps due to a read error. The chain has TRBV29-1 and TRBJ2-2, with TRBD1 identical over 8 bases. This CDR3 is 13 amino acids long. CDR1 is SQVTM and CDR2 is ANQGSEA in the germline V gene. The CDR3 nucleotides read TGCAGCGTTGGACAGGGGAACGCCGGGGAGCTGTTTTTT. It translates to CSVGQGNAGELFF.

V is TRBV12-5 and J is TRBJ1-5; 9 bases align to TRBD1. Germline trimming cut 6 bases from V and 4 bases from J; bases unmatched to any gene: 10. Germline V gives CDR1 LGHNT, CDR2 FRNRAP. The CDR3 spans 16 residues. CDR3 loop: CASGPTDRGFNQPQHF. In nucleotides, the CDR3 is TGTGCTAGTGGCCCGACGGACAGGGGCTTTAATCAGCCCCAGCATTTT.

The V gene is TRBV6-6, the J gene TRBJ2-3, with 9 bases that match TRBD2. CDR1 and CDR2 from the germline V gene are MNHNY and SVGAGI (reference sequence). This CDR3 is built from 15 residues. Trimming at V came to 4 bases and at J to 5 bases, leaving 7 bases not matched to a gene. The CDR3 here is CASSLAGATKDTQYF. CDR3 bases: TGTGCCAGCAGTTTAGCGGGGGCTACGAAAGATACGCAGTATTTT.

Here the CDR3 reads CASSTRDREETQYF. The CDR3 DNA follows: TGCGCCAGCAGCACGAGGGACAGGGAAGAGACCCAGTACTTC. The chain has TRBV5-1 and TRBJ2-5, with 9 bases aligning to TRBD1. The V segment lost 4 bases and the J segment 3 bases; nucleotides outside the gene matches: 4. This CDR3 comprises 14 residues. Germline V lookup: CDR1 SGHRS, CDR2 YFSETQ.

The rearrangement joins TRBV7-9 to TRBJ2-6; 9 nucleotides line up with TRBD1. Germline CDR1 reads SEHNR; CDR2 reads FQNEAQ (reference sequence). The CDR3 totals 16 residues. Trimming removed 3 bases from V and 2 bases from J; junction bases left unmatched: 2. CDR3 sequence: CASSLTGGAGANVLTF. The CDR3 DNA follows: TGTGCCAGCAGCTTGACAGGGGGAGCTGGGGCCAACGTCCTGACTTTC.

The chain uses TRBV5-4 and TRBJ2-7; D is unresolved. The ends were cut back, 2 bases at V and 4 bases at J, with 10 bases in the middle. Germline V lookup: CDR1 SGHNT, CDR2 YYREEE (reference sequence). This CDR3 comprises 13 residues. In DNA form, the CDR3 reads TGTGCCAGCAGCTTCTCTAGAGATTACGAGCAGTACTTC. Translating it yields CASSFSRDYEQYF.